Listed below are T cell receptor beta chains from one sample, sequenced in a study of blood T cells in healthy people across ages. TCRdb recomputed calls from the 5' RACE reads with MiXCR, one row per CDR3 protein. Of some 1.5 million distinct CDR3 sequences listed, 40% to 45% are singletons. Sequencing input: blood. The receptors come from a woman aged 18-30 years in good health. The CDR3 runs from the conserved cysteine through the conserved F or W. Fields, in order: V gene, clone size, D gene, J gene, CDR3 DNA, CDR3 protein. D genes are given only for firm matches. The listing skips clone size in some rows; elsewhere it reads once, few, many or a size class.

TRBV7-8,many,.,TRBJ1-6,TGTGCCAGCATCCCCGGGAGCTCCTATAATTCACCCCTCCACTTT,CASIPGSSYNSPLHF
TRBV20-1,.,TRBD2,TRBJ2-1,TGCAGTGCTAGAGTCGGGACTAGCGCCTTCTACTACAATGAGCAGTTCTTC,CSARVGTSAFYYNEQFF
TRBV27,.,TRBD1,TRBJ1-1,TGTGCCAGCAGTTTTATATACAGGGGGACCACTGAAGCTTTCTTT,CASSFIYRGTTEAFF
TRBV5-4,.,.,TRBJ1-1,TGTGCCAGCAGAGCGTTGACCGGGACCAAACAAGGGGTCACTGGAGCTTTCTTT,CASRALTGTKQGVTGAFF
TRBV4-1,few,.,TRBJ1-2,TGCGCCAGCAGCCAAGATCCTGGCTATTCTAACTATGGCTACACCTTC,CASSQDPGYSNYGYTF
TRBV20-1,.,.,TRBJ2-7,TGCAGTGCTAGAGGGGACTTTGGCATCGAGCAGTACTTC,CSARGDFGIEQYF
TRBV4-3,few,TRBD2,TRBJ2-7,TGCGCCAGCAGCCAAGATCGGAGCGGGAGCTCCTACGAGCAGTACTTC,CASSQDRSGSSYEQYF
TRBV11-2,.,.,TRBJ2-2,TGTGCCAGCACCAGAAGGAGCGGCACCGGGGAGCTGTTTTTT,CASTRRSGTGELFF
TRBV7-2,.,.,TRBJ1-4,TGTGCCAGCAGCAAGAACGTTTTTAATGAAAAACTGTTTTTT,CASSKNVFNEKLFF
TRBV5-1,few,.,TRBJ2-2,TGCGCCAGCAGCTTGGGGGACTTGAGAACCGGGGAGCTGTTTTTT,CASSLGDLRTGELFF
TRBV6-1,.,.,TRBJ1-2,TGTGCCAGCAGTGAAGCATTCAGAGGGGGTGTCTATGGCTACACCTTC,CASSEAFRGGVYGYTF
TRBV24-1,.,.,TRBJ2-1,TGTGCCACCCCGGGGCCCAACAATGAGCAGTTCTTC,CATPGPNNEQFF
TRBV5-1,few,TRBD1,TRBJ1-2,TGCGCCAGCAGCCCCGCAACAGGGGACCTTGGCTACACCTTC,CASSPATGDLGYTF
TRBV27,once,.,TRBJ2-7,TGTGCCAGCAGTCGGGAAGACTCCCTAGCCGAGCAGTACTTC,CASSREDSLAEQYF
TRBV19,.,.,TRBJ1-5,TGTGCCAGTAGCGATGGCCAGGGGCGGTATCAGCCCCAGCATTTT,CASSDGQGRYQPQHF
TRBV5-1,few,.,TRBJ2-4,TGCGCCAGCAGCGACGGCCCCAATCGGCGGGGGCCGGCCAAAAACATTCAGTACTTC,CASSDGPNRRGPAKNIQYF
TRBV20-1,.,.,TRBJ1-4,TGCAGTGCTAGAGATGGACGGGATAAGGAAAAACTGTTTTTT,CSARDGRDKEKLFF
TRBV29-1,few,.,TRBJ2-7,TGCAGCGTTGAAGAAGTCAACTCCTACGAGCAGTACTTC,CSVEEVNSYEQYF
TRBV11-2,few,TRBD2,TRBJ2-3,TGTGCCAGCAGCTCCATACCGGGACTAGCGGGAGGGGGATCTACTGATACGCAGTATTTT,CASSSIPGLAGGGSTDTQYF
TRBV11-2,.,.,TRBJ1-1,TGTGCCAGCAGCTCCCCCGGCCGATCGAACACTGAAGCTTTCTTT,CASSSPGRSNTEAFF
TRBV29-1,.,.,TRBJ2-3,TGCAGCGCCCGGTCCGCCACAGATACGCAGTATTTT,CSARSATDTQYF
TRBV7-9,.,.,TRBJ1-1,TGTGCCAGCAGCTTCGTGCCAGGTCTTTCACTCACTGAAGCTTTCTTT,CASSFVPGLSLTEAFF
TRBV7-2,few,.,TRBJ1-2,TGTGCCAGCAGCCCAAATGCCGGCTACACCTTC,CASSPNAGYTF
TRBV10-3,many,.,TRBJ1-2,TGTGCCATCAGTGTGACAGATACAGATGGCTACACCTTC,CAISVTDTDGYTF
TRBV29-1,few,.,TRBJ2-7,TGCAGCGTTGTACGAGATCTCGAGCAGTACTTC,CSVVRDLEQYF
TRBV27,once,.,TRBJ1-1,TGTGCCAGCAGTTACGGGGGCGAGGTTGAAGCTTTCTTT,CASSYGGEVEAFF
TRBV29-1,few,.,TRBJ2-3,TGCAGCGCCGCCCTAGCGCGCCTCTCGGATACGCAGTATTTT,CSAALARLSDTQYF
TRBV20-1,.,.,TRBJ1-5,TGCAGTGCTAGGGCCAGGTCGGTTGGTCAGCCCCAGCATTTT,CSARARSVGQPQHF
TRBV2,.,TRBD1,TRBJ2-7,TGTGCCAGCACCGAGGACAGGGACTCCTACGAGCAGTACTTC,CASTEDRDSYEQYF
TRBV12-5,.,TRBD1,TRBJ2-5,TGTGCTAGTGGCTTGGGCGGGACAGGGGGTCAAGAGACCCAGTACTTC,CASGLGGTGGQETQYF
TRBV20-1,many,TRBD2,TRBJ2-7,TGCAGTGCTAGAGTCGTGGGACTAGATTACAATGAGCAGTACTTC,CSARVVGLDYNEQYF
TRBV7-2,once,TRBD2,TRBJ2-4,TGTGCCAGCAGCTTATCCCCAGCGGGGCTAGCCAAAAACATTCAGTACTTC,CASSLSPAGLAKNIQYF
TRBV10-3,.,TRBD1,TRBJ2-3,TGTGCCATCAGTGGACAGGGGGCTTCAGATACGCAGTATTTT,CAISGQGASDTQYF
TRBV7-2,.,.,TRBJ1-1,TGTGCCAGCAGCCAGCCATGGAAAAGCACTGAAGCTTTCTTT,CASSQPWKSTEAFF
TRBV6-1,.,.,TRBJ1-1,TGTGCCAGCAGCAGGGGCAGGGCCCTCGAAGAAGCTTTCTTT,CASSRGRALEEAFF
TRBV7-2,many,.,TRBJ1-2,TGTGCCAGCAGCGCTATATGGCGAGGGGATGGCTACACCTTC,CASSAIWRGDGYTF
TRBV12-3/TRBV12-4,.,.,TRBJ2-1,TGTGCCAGCAGTTTAGGGGTTAATGAGCAGGTCTTC,CASSLGVNEQVF
TRBV24-1,.,.,TRBJ2-1,TGTGCCACCAGTGTCGTGGGTTACAATGAGCAGTTCTTC,CATSVVGYNEQFF
TRBV2,few,.,TRBJ2-3,TGTGCCACCGCCCCTGGCAACACAGATACGCAGTATTTT,CATAPGNTDTQYF
TRBV6-6,.,.,TRBJ1-1,TGTGCCAGCAGTTGGGCGACACCCGTGAACACTGAAGCTTTCTTT,CASSWATPVNTEAFF
TRBV7-2,.,.,TRBJ1-1,TGTGCCAGCAGCTTAAGAAGAGGGCGCACTGAAGCTTTCTTT,CASSLRRGRTEAFF
TRBV7-2,.,TRBD1,TRBJ2-5,TGTCCCAGCAGCTTAGCAGACAGGGGGCTTGAAGAGACCCAGTACTTC,CPSSLADRGLEETQYF
TRBV20-1,many,.,TRBJ1-3,TGCAGTGCTAGACAGGGGGGAAACACCATATATTTT,CSARQGGNTIYF
TRBV5-5,.,TRBD1,TRBJ2-7,TGTGCCAGCAGCTTGGGGTTGGGGCAGGGGGCCCCTTACGAGCAGTACTTC,CASSLGLGQGAPYEQYF
TRBV27,.,TRBD2,TRBJ2-5,TGTGCCAGCAGTTTAGACGGGACTAGCGGGAGGGCCATTGAGCAGTACTTC,CASSLDGTSGRAIEQYF
TRBV5-1,.,TRBD1,TRBJ2-1,TGCGCCAGCAGCCCGACAGGGACGTGGGATGAGCAGTTCTTC,CASSPTGTWDEQFF
TRBV4-1,once,.,TRBJ2-7,TGCGCCAGCAGCCAAGATCGCCTCGGCGGCGAGCAGTACTTC,CASSQDRLGGEQYF
TRBV6-5,.,TRBD1,TRBJ2-1,TGTGCCAGCAAAAAACTGACAGGGGAAAATGAGCAGTTCTTC,CASKKLTGENEQFF
TRBV7-9,.,TRBD1,TRBJ1-6,TGTGCCAGCAGCTACGGGACAGTAGGTTCACCCCTCCACTTT,CASSYGTVGSPLHF
TRBV11-2,.,TRBD1,TRBJ2-3,TGTGCCAGCAGCTCAGAACAGGGGGATCTTCGCACAGATACGCAGTATTTT,CASSSEQGDLRTDTQYF
TRBV6-5,.,TRBD2,TRBJ2-7,TGTGCCAGCAGTTACTCCCAGCGGGAGGGTACTACGGCGCAGTACTTC,CASSYSQREGTTAQYF
TRBV20-1,.,TRBD1,TRBJ1-1,TGCAGTGCTGGGACAGTCTCAGAGACTGAAGCTTTCTTT,CSAGTVSETEAFF
TRBV4-1,.,.,TRBJ1-1,TGCGCCAGCAGCCAAGTCGCCCTGAACACTGAAGCTTTCTTT,CASSQVALNTEAFF